This TCR beta chain derives from a study of cytomegalovirus exposure and HLA in healthy donors. Study observations and caveats: The study found most TCR sequences rare, yet found some public TCRs in many donors. Listed as cytomegalovirus-associated were approximately 160 TCR beta chains.

With respect to this clone: Its target is unknown.

The ends were cut back, 0 bases at V and 6 bases at J, with 5 bases in the middle. Germline-derived CDR1 and CDR2 are SGHVS and FNYEAQ. The CDR3 extends over 13 amino acids. With 60 Vbeta and 13 Jbeta primers, the PCR was carried out. The method was immunoSEQ multiplex PCR; TCRdb's version includes in-frame clones alone and lacks a portion of them. The sample carries 150,000 to 180,000 clones, about 80% recorded once. The sequencing input was PBMCs. This TCR was sampled from a man younger than 40 in good health and CMV-seropositive. The chain employs TRBV7-6 and TRBJ2-2; possible D gene TRBD2, 5 bases. Written as DNA, the CDR3 is TGTGCCAGCAGCTTAGCTAGCGCCGGGGAGCTGTTTTTT. Residues: CASSLASAGELFF.